This entry concerns a single T cell receptor beta chain. Its matching antigen is unknown. This CDR3 is 15 amino acids long. V lost 5 bases to trimming and J lost 0 bases, with 11 bases between them. Germline CDR1 reads MDHEN; CDR2 reads SYDVKM. The entry originates in a study of vaccination and CD4 T cells after COVID-19. Study-wide findings and caveats: Spike mono-reactivity was shown by 304 of 307 vaccine-specific clones in convalescent patients. Convalescent patients studied were relatively few, and early post-infection timepoints were absent.

The treatment is: roughly 10-day PBMC culture with coronavirus spike peptide pools or control peptides (ViraFEST assay). Per well, 2 million to 2.5 million PBMCs were cultured in the presence of around 9.1 IU/ml IL-2 and 9.5 to 10 ug/ml peptide pools. Sequenced with the Oncomine TCR Beta short-read assay was DNA taken from cultured CD4+ T cells. TCRdb re-called the PCR reads with MiXCR, one entry per CDR3 protein. The table records 20,000 to 25,000 distinct CDR3 sequences, around a third of them present only once. The source of this sequence is a human donor with COVID-19. The specimen sequenced was cultured CD4+ T cells from blood. The genes are TRBV28 and TRBJ1-3; D unclear. The CDR3 DNA follows: TGTGCCAGCAGTCTTCTACCCATCTCTGGAAACACCATATATTTT. This gives the protein CASSLLPISGNTIYF.